This T cell receptor (beta chain) was found in a study of regulatory T cells in long-lasting Graves disease. Sample time point: persistent/refractory GD, antithyroid drugs over 5 years with positive TRAb. PBMC-derived RNA was used for the TCR library. An approximately 10-milliliter sample of peripheral blood was drawn into EDTA tubes. This clonotype was observed a handful of times. Per the germline V gene, CDR1 is SGHRS and CDR2 is YFSETQ. The CDR3 spans 16 residues. The V gene end was trimmed by 0 bases and the J gene end by 4 bases; junction bases not matched to a gene: 8. In building TCR beta libraries, iRepertoire HTBI primers were used together with Arm-PCR of CDR3 regions. Each CDR3 protein is one row after TCRdb ran MiXCR on the multiplex PCR reads. The data show approximately 500,000 distinct CDR3 sequences, roughly 21% seen once.

This clonotype was sampled from a female donor with Graves disease. This chain connects TRBV5-1 to TRBJ1-1; 8 bases fit TRBD1. Sequencing was performed on peripheral blood mononuclear cells (PBMCs), taken when the disease was refractory, from a patient treated with antithyroid drugs. CDR3 nucleotide sequence: TGCGCCAGCAGCTTGGTGGCAGGGGGCGCGGGCACTGAAGCTTTCTTT. Translating it yields CASSLVAGGAGTEAFF.